Following are 21 T cell receptor beta chains from one sample sequenced in a study of shared T cell receptors in the human thymus. Here immunoSEQ multiplex PCR was the method, and the copy in TCRdb shows in-frame clones only, minus some. The data hold 640,000 or so clones, with approximately 89% observed a single time. These data were also filed under a second study, of human thymus T cells.

Material: thymocytes. The receptors were sampled from a boy younger than two with a congenital heart defect.

This chain uses TRBV28 with TRBJ2-5; a possible D gene is TRBD2 (5 bases). Near its end, the DNA agrees better with TRBJ2-7, so the J call may be wrong. The CDR3 consists of 16 residues. Germline V gene data show CDR1 as MDHEN and CDR2 as SYDVKM. CDR3 sequence (DNA): TGTGCCAGCAGTTTACCTCAACGGGGTACTCGTTACGAGCAGTACTTC. It translates to CASSLPQRGTRYEQYF.

The J gene is TRBJ2-2, the V gene TRBV7-8; 9 positions agree with TRBD2. Per germline, CDR1 SGHVS and CDR2 FQNEAQ. The CDR3 is made up of 14 amino acids. V was clipped by 4 bases and J by 7 bases; unmatched bases: 4. The CDR3 loop is CASSSKAGGGELFF. For the CDR3, the DNA is TGTGCCAGCAGCTCTAAAGCGGGGGGCGGGGAGCTGTTTTTT.

The genes are TRBV28 and TRBJ2-2, with D tentatively TRBD2 (5 bases). Deletions cut 1 base from V and 5 bases from J, with 17 bases between. CDR1 and CDR2 (germline): MDHEN, SYDVKM. The CDR3 has 17 residues. The CDR3 region has the DNA TGTGCCAGCAGTTTATCCGAGATTTTGGACTGGACCGGGGAGCTGTTTTTT. Amino acid sequence: CASSLSEILDWTGELFF.

The J gene is TRBJ2-1, the V gene TRBV13; D possibly corresponds to TRBD1 (6 bases). Trimming took 3 bases from V and 7 from J, leaving 16 bases between them. Germline V gene lookup returns CDR1 PRHDT and CDR2 FYEKMQ (reference sequence). The CDR3 runs 15 residues. Written as DNA, the CDR3 is TGTGCCAGCAGCTTGCCGGACAGATTATCGAATGAGCAGTTCTTC. The encoded protein is CASSLPDRLSNEQFF.

The rearrangement uses TRBV12-5 and TRBJ1-1; tentatively, D is TRBD1 (6 bases). V lost 8 bases, J lost 3 bases, and 19 bases lay in between. The CDR3 is 15 residues long. CDR1 is LGHNT and CDR2 is FRNRAP in the germline V gene. The CDR3 DNA is TGTGCTAGTCCTGCCCAGAGGGGGGGGCACACTGAAGCTTTCTTT. It codes for CASPAQRGGHTEAFF.

CDR3 amino acids: CASSPRLAGSSYNEQFF. In DNA, the CDR3 is TGTGCCAGTAGTCCACGACTAGCGGGGAGCTCCTACAATGAGCAGTTCTTC. The chain employs TRBV19 and TRBJ2-1, with TRBD2 matching over 11 bases. Germline trimming cut 5 bases from V and 0 bases from J; bases unmatched to any gene: 6. Germline V gives CDR1 LNHDA, CDR2 SQIVND (reference sequence). There are 17 residues in the CDR3.

J is TRBJ2-7 and V is TRBV4-3; tentative D call: TRBD2 (5 bases). Trimming removed 0 bases from V and 1 base from J, with 10 bases in between. Looked up from germline, CDR1 is LGHNA and CDR2 is YSLEER. The CDR3 loop spans 15 amino acids. DNA of the CDR3: TGCGCCAGCAGCCAAGAGACCGGACTTTCCTACGAGCAGTACTTC. It translates to CASSQETGLSYEQYF.

The rearrangement uses TRBV6-6 and TRBJ2-7, with 7 bases matching TRBD1. With 5 bases clipped from V and 5 bases from J, the junction kept 9 bases outside the gene matches. This CDR3 region has 14 residues. Germline lookup yields CDR1 MNHNY and CDR2 SVGAGI (reference sequence). The CDR3 sequence: CASSGTAEADEQYF. DNA for the CDR3: TGTGCCAGCAGTGGGACAGCGGAGGCCGACGAGCAGTACTTC.

The chain has TRBV9 and TRBJ1-1; 7 bases align to TRBD1. Trimming removed 3 bases from V and 2 bases from J; junction bases left unmatched: 10. Looked up from germline, CDR1 is SGDLS and CDR2 is YYNGEE. This CDR3 region has 16 residues. The CDR3 protein is CASSARRDSLNTEAFF. The CDR3 nucleotides read TGTGCCAGCAGCGCCAGACGGGACAGCCTTAACACTGAAGCTTTCTTT.

This clone has only a few counts. J is TRBJ2-5 and V is TRBV6-5, with D possibly matching TRBD2 (5 bases). The J call is in doubt because the DNA end fits TRBJ2-7 better. The CDR3 spans 11 residues. The germline V gene has CDR1 MNHEY and CDR2 SVGAGI. CDR3 sequence reads: CASRGSHEQYF. The CDR3 DNA reads TGTGCCAGCAGGGGGAGCCACGAGCAGTACTTC.

V gene TRBV19 combines with J gene TRBJ1-4, with a weak D call TRBD1 (5 bases). Trimming took off 6 bases at V and 1 base at J, with 9 bases between the two ends. The CDR3 spans 14 residues. The germline V gene encodes CDR1 LNHDA and CDR2 SQIVND (reference sequence). The CDR3 reads CASSPGRTNEKLFF. CDR3 nucleotides: TGTGCCAGTAGCCCAGGGCGAACTAATGAAAAACTGTTTTTT. Drawing the rest from reference TRBV19 and TRBJ1-4, the complete variable domain is DGGITQSPKYLFRKEGQNVTLSCEQNLNHDAMYWYRQDPGQGLRLIYYSQIVNDFQKGDIAEGYSVSREKKESFPLTVTSAQKNPTAFYLCASSPGRTNEKLFFGSGTQLSVL.

The chain uses TRBV28 and TRBJ2-2, with TRBD1 identical over 9 bases. The CDR3 totals 18 residues. Trimming took 3 bases from V and 3 from J; bases not matched to a gene: 11. Per the germline V gene, CDR1 is MDHEN and CDR2 is SYDVKM. The CDR3 nucleotides read TGTGCCAGCAGTTTTAAGGGACAGGGAATTTTATACACCGGGGAGCTGTTTTTT. It specifies CASSFKGQGILYTGELFF.

This chain uses TRBV28 with TRBJ2-6; D remains unclear. CDR1 is MDHEN and CDR2 is SYDVKM in the germline V gene. The CDR3 covers 16 residues. V gave up 3 bases and J gave up 0 bases, with 9 bases separating them. CDR3 amino acids: CASSFPWPSGANVLTF. The CDR3 DNA is TGTGCCAGCAGTTTCCCCTGGCCCTCTGGGGCCAACGTCCTGACTTTC.

The chain carries TRBV5-6 and TRBJ2-5; the match to TRBD1 covers 8 bases. The J call is uncertain, as TRBJ2-7 better fits the DNA end. This CDR3 has 14 residues. CDR1 and CDR2 (germline): SGHDT, YYEEEE. CDR3 residues: CASSSGQGSYEQYF. The CDR3 DNA reads TGTGCCAGCAGCTCCGGACAGGGATCCTACGAGCAGTACTTC.

This sequence joins TRBV27 and TRBJ1-3; a possible D gene is TRBD1 (5 bases). Per germline, CDR1 MNHEY and CDR2 SMNVEV (reference sequence). The CDR3 sequence is 16 residues long. Deletions cut 6 bases from V and 0 bases from J, with 15 bases between. CDR3 sequence (DNA): TGTGCCAGCAGATCACGGACAAGAAGCTCTGGAAACACCATATATTTT. This translates into CASRSRTRSSGNTIYF.

This clone showed up just once. Other DNA sequences of this sample code for an identical CDR3. The chain carries TRBV23-1 and TRBJ1-1; D remains unclear. TRBV23-1 is labeled an ORF, and its function is uncertain. Trimming stripped 7 bases from V and 11 bases from J, with 17 bases between. This CDR3 is built from 12 residues. CDR3 DNA: TGCGCCAGCATCCGAGGTGAGGGCGGGGCTTTCTTT. It encodes CASIRGEGGAFF.

This chain uses TRBV28 with TRBJ1-2; possible D gene TRBD1, 6 bases. Looked up from germline, CDR1 is MDHEN and CDR2 is SYDVKM. The CDR3 is made up of 14 amino acids. V lost 4 bases to trimming and J lost 5 bases, with 14 bases between them. The CDR3 bases are TGTGCCAGCAGTTGGAAGGGGGTAGAGTATGGCTACACCTTC. Amino acid sequence: CASSWKGVEYGYTF.

This chain connects TRBV15 to TRBJ2-3, with 12 bases aligning to TRBD2. V lost 0 bases to trimming and J lost 6 bases; unmatched junction nucleotides: 10. CDR3 length equals 18 residues. The germline CDR1 and CDR2 sequences are LNHNV and YYDKDF (reference sequence). CDR3 amino acids: CATSRDLGLAGGDDTQYF. CDR3 in DNA: TGTGCCACCAGCAGAGATCTCGGGCTAGCGGGAGGGGACGATACGCAGTATTTT.

This chain links TRBV27 with TRBJ2-7; 8 bases match TRBD1. Trimming removed 2 bases from V and 5 bases from J; junction bases left unmatched: 8. The CDR3 is 15 amino acids. The V gene's germline CDR1 is MNHEY and CDR2 SMNVEV (reference sequence). The CDR3 region is CASSLGGQGAHEQYF. The DNA for the CDR3 is TGTGCCAGCAGTTTAGGGGGCCAGGGGGCCCACGAGCAGTACTTC.

The chain carries TRBV15 and TRBJ1-1, with D perhaps TRBD1 (5 bases). Trimming cost V 5 bases and J 1 base, with 8 bases left between them. The CDR3 is made up of 13 amino acids. Per the germline V gene, CDR1 is LNHNV and CDR2 is YYDKDF (reference sequence). As DNA, the CDR3 is TGTGCCACCAGCGGCACAGGGAACACTGAAGCTTTCTTT. Residues: CATSGTGNTEAFF.

The V gene is TRBV9, the J gene TRBJ2-1; 8 bases are a match to TRBD2. V shed 2 bases, J shed 4 bases, and the junction held 2 bases outside the gene matches. Germline V gives CDR1 SGDLS, CDR2 YYNGEE. The CDR3 length is 14 residues. CDR3 residues: CASSVGLGYNEQFF. Written as DNA, the CDR3 is TGTGCCAGCAGCGTGGGACTAGGGTACAATGAGCAGTTCTTC.